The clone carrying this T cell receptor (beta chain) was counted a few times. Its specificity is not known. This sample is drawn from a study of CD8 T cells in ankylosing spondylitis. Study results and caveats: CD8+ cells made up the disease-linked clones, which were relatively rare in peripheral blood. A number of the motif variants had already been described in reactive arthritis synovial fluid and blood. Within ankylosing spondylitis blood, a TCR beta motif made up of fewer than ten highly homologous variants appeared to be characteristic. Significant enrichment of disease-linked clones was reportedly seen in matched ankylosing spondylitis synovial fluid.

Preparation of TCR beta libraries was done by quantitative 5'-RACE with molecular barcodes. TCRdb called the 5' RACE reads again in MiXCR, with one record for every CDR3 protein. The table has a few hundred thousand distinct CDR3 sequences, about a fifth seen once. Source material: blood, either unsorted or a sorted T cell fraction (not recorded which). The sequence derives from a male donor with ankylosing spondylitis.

CDR3 in DNA: TGTGCCAGCATGTTCCCAGGGAGCTCCTACAATGAGCAGTTCTTC. This translates into CASMFPGSSYNEQFF. The chain combines TRBV12-3 or TRBV12-4 with TRBJ2-1, with D perhaps TRBD1 or TRBD2 (5 bases each). V was shortened by 7 bases and J by 0 bases, with 13 bases between the two germline ends. The CDR3 has 15 amino acids.